This T cell receptor beta chain derives from a study of T cells after yellow fever vaccination. Study outcomes and limitations: A small share of clonotypes appeared in both CD4 and CD8 compartments. Booster sampling recovered most clones from primary vaccination (approximately 96% CD4, roughly 88% CD8).

V was trimmed by 5 bases and J by 2 bases, leaving 10 bases between them. CDR1 and CDR2 (germline): SGHTA, FQGNSA. CDR3 length: 14 residues. They built TCR cDNA with 5'RACE template switching, a step that put in a universal primer site and UMIs. Each CDR3 protein gets one entry after TCRdb re-called the 5' RACE reads with MiXCR. The sample contains hundreds of thousands of distinct CDR3 sequences, roughly 12% of which appear only once. This clonotype was observed a few times. Its antigen is as yet unknown. The chain has TRBV7-2 and TRBJ2-4; a possible D gene is TRBD1 (6 bases). The input for sequencing was PBMCs, taken on the day of the yellow fever booster vaccination. The source of this sequence is a man between 25 and 39 years old who received the YFV17D yellow fever vaccine. CDR3 loop: CASSQTGTKNIQYF. For the CDR3, the DNA is TGTGCCAGCAGCCAAACAGGGACCAAAAACATTCAGTACTTC.